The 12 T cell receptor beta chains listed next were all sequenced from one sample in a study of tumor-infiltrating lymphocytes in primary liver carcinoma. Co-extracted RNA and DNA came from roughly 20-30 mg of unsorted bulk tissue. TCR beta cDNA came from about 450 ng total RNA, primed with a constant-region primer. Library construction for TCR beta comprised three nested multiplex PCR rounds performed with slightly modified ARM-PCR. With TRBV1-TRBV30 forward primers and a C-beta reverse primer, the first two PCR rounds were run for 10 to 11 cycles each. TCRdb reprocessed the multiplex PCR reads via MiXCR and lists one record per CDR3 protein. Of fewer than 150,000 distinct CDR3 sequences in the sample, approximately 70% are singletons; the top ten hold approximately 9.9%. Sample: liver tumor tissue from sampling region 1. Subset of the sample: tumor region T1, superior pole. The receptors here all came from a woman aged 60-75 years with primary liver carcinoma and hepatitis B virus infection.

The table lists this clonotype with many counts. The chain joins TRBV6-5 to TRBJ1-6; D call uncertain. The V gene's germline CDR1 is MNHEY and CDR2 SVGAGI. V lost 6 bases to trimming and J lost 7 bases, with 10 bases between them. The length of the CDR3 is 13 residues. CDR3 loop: CASSIGWNSPLHF. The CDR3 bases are TGTGCCAGCAGCATAGGGTGGAATTCACCCCTCCACTTT.

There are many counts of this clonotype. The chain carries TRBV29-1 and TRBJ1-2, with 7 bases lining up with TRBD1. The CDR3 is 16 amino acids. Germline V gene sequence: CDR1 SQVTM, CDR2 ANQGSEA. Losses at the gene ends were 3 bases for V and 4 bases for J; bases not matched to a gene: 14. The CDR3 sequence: CSVDKEKAGGSYGYTF. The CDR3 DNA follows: TGCAGCGTTGACAAAGAGAAGGCAGGGGGTTCCTATGGCTACACCTTC.

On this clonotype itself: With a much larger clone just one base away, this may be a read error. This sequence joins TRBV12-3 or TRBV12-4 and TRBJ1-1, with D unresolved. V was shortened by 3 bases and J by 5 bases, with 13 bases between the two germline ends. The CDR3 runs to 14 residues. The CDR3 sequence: CASSFERVLTEAFF. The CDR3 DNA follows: TGTGCCAGCAGTTTCGAAAGGGTGCTAACTGAAGCTTTCTTT.

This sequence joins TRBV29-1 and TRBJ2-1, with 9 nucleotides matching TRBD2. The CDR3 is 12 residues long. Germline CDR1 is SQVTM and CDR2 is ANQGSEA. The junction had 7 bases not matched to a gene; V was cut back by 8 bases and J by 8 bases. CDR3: CSFTTSGHEQFF. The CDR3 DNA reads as TGCAGCTTTACGACTAGCGGTCATGAGCAGTTCTTC.

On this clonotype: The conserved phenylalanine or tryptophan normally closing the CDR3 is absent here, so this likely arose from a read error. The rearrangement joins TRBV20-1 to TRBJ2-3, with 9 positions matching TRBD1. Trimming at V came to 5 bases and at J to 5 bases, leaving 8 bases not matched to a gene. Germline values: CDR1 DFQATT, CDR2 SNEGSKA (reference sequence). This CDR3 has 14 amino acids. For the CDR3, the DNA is TGCAGTGCTCGCCGGGACAGGGCACGAGATACGCAGTATTTA. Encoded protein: CSARRDRARDTQYL.

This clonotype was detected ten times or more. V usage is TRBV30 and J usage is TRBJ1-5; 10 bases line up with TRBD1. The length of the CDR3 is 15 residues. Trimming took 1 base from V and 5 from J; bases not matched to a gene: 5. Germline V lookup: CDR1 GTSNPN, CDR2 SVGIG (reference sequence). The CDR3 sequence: CAWSGRGTGDQPQHF. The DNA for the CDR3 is TGTGCCTGGAGTGGCCGGGGGACAGGGGATCAGCCCCAGCATTTT. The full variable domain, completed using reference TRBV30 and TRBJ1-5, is SQTIHQWPATLVQPVGSPLSLECTVEGTSNPNLYWYRQAAGRGLQLLFYSVGIGQISSEVPQNLSASRPQDRQFILSSKKLLLSDSGFYLCAWSGRGTGDQPQHFGDGTRLSIL.

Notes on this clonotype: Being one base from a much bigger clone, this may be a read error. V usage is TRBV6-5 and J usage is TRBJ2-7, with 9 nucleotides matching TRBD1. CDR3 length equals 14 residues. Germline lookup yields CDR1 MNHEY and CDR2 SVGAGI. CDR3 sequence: CASRPGTGSCEQYF. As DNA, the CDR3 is TGTGCCAGCAGACCCGGGACAGGGTCCTGCGAGCAGTACTTC.

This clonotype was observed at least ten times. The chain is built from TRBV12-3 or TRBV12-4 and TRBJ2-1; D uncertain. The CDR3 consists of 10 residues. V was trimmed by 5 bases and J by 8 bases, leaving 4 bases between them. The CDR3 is CASSSHEQFF. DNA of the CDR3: TGTGCCAGCAGTAGCCATGAGCAGTTCTTC.

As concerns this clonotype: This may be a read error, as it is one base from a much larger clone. This chain's CDR3 is CANSYTGSRYGYTF. In nucleotides, the CDR3 is TGTGCCAACAGTTACACCGGGTCGCGCTATGGCTACACCTTC. The chain has TRBV6-5 and TRBJ1-2; D remains unclear. CDR3 length: 14 residues. From germline, CDR1 is MNHEY and CDR2 SVGAGI.

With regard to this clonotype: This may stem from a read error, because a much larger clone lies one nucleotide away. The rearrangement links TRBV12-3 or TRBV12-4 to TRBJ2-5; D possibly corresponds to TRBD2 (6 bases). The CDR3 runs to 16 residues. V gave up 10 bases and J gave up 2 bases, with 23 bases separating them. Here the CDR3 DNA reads TGTGCCATCACCAGCGGAGGGGTCCCCCCGCAAGAGACCCAGTACTTC. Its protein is CAITSGGVPPQETQYF.

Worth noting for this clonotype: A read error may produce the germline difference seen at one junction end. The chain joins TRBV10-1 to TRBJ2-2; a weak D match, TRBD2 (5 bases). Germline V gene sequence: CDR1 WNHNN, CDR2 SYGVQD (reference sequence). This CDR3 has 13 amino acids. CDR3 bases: TGCGCCATCAGTCTCTGGAACACCGGGGAGTTGTTTTTT. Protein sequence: CAISLWNTGELFF.

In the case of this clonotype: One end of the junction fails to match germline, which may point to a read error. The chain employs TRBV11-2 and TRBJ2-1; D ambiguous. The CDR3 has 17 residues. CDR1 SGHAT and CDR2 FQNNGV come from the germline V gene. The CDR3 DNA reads TGTGCCGGCAGCTTTACCCCAGTGAGTAGCTCCTACAATGAGCAGTTCTTC. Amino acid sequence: CAGSFTPVSSSYNEQFF.